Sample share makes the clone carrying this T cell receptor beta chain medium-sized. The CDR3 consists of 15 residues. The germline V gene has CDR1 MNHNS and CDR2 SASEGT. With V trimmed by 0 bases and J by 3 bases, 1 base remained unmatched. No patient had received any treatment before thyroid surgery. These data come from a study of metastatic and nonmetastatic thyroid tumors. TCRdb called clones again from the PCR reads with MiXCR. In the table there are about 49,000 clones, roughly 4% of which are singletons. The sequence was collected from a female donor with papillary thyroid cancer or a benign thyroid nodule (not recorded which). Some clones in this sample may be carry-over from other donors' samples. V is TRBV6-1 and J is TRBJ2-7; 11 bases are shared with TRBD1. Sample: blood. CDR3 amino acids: CASSEAGTGGYEQYF. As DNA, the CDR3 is TGTGCCAGCAGTGAAGCCGGGACAGGGGGCTACGAGCAGTACTTC.